A selection of T cell receptor beta chains follows, all from one sample in a study of cytomegalovirus exposure and HLA in healthy donors. Profiling relied on immunoSEQ multiplex PCR, and the TCRdb table lists in-frame clones only, not all of them. The profile shows 85,000 to 100,000 clones, 64% of them singletons. Sequenced: PBMCs. All receptors derive from a man in his 60s in good health and CMV-seronegative. Both conserved end residues are part of each CDR3. A D gene is named only where the DNA matches it firmly. Where a row states a size, it is once, few, many or the class of an expanded clone; other rows omit it.

clone size: -
V gene: TRBV5-1
J gene: TRBJ1-4
D gene: TRBD1
CDR3 protein: CASSWGQENEKLFF
CDR3 DNA: TGCGCCAGCAGCTGGGGACAGGAGAATGAAAAACTGTTTTTT

clone size: -
V gene: TRBV9
J gene: TRBJ2-5
D gene: TRBD2
CDR3 protein: CASSVSGGAIPQETQYF
CDR3 DNA: TGTGCCAGCAGCGTCAGCGGGGGGGCCATACCTCAGGAGACCCAGTACTTC

clone size: -
V gene: TRBV19
J gene: TRBJ1-1
D gene: -
CDR3 protein: CASSQDMNTEAFF
CDR3 DNA: TGTGCCAGTAGTCAGGACATGAACACTGAAGCTTTCTTT

clone size: few
V gene: TRBV6-1
J gene: TRBJ2-7
D gene: TRBD1
CDR3 protein: CASRGGQGTYEQYF
CDR3 DNA: TGTGCCAGCAGGGGAGGACAGGGAACCTACGAGCAGTACTTC

clone size: -
V gene: TRBV18
J gene: TRBJ1-1
D gene: -
CDR3 protein: CASSPGGRPNTEAFF
CDR3 DNA: TGTGCCAGCTCACCAGGCGGTAGGCCTAACACTGAAGCTTTCTTT

clone size: -
V gene: TRBV28
J gene: TRBJ1-1
D gene: -
CDR3 protein: CASSLQGWAFF
CDR3 DNA: TGTGCCAGCAGTTTACAGGGGTGGGCTTTCTTT

clone size: -
V gene: TRBV14
J gene: TRBJ2-1
D gene: TRBD1
CDR3 protein: CASSRNDRGAYNEQFF
CDR3 DNA: TGTGCCAGCAGCCGAAACGACAGGGGGGCCTACAATGAGCAGTTCTTC

clone size: -
V gene: TRBV27
J gene: TRBJ1-2
D gene: -
CDR3 protein: CASSLEWQGHGYTF
CDR3 DNA: TGTGCCAGCAGTTTAGAGTGGCAGGGGCATGGCTACACCTTC

clone size: -
V gene: TRBV15
J gene: TRBJ2-1
D gene: TRBD2
CDR3 protein: CATSREVLLAGRTYREQFF
CDR3 DNA: TGTGCCACCAGCAGAGAAGTATTGCTAGCGGGAAGGACCTACCGCGAGCAGTTCTTC

clone size: -
V gene: TRBV6-6
J gene: TRBJ2-7
D gene: TRBD2
CDR3 protein: CASNWGGLASYEQYF
CDR3 DNA: TGTGCCAGCAATTGGGGAGGACTAGCTTCCTACGAGCAGTACTTC

clone size: many
V gene: TRBV4-1
J gene: TRBJ1-4
D gene: TRBD1
CDR3 protein: CASSQPDRPNEKLFF
CDR3 DNA: TGCGCCAGCAGCCAGCCGGACAGGCCTAATGAAAAACTGTTTTTT

clone size: once
V gene: TRBV7-3
J gene: TRBJ2-2
D gene: -
CDR3 protein: CASSKQGNTGELFF
CDR3 DNA: TGTGCCAGCAGTAAGCAGGGGAACACCGGGGAGCTGTTTTTT

clone size: -
V gene: TRBV7-6
J gene: TRBJ2-2
D gene: TRBD1
CDR3 protein: CASSSGTGGIPGELFF
CDR3 DNA: TGTGCCAGCAGCTCCGGGACAGGGGGAATACCCGGGGAGCTGTTTTTT

clone size: -
V gene: TRBV18
J gene: TRBJ2-7
D gene: -
CDR3 protein: CASSLGQTYEQYF
CDR3 DNA: TGTGCCAGCTCACTCGGACAGACCTACGAGCAGTACTTC

clone size: -
V gene: TRBV6-5
J gene: TRBJ1-2
D gene: -
CDR3 protein: CASSYSRGGLTNGYTF
CDR3 DNA: TGTGCCAGCAGTTACTCCCGGGGTGGGCTAACTAATGGCTACACCTTC

clone size: -
V gene: TRBV13
J gene: TRBJ1-6
D gene: TRBD1
CDR3 protein: CASSSPGQGIKDNSPLHF
CDR3 DNA: TGTGCCAGCAGCTCACCGGGACAGGGGATTAAGGATAATTCACCCCTCCACTTT

clone size: -
V gene: TRBV4-2
J gene: TRBJ2-3
D gene: -
CDR3 protein: CASSQVGGGGPYTQYF
CDR3 DNA: TGTGCCAGCAGCCAAGTGGGCGGTGGGGGCCCATATACGCAGTATTTT

clone size: -
V gene: TRBV29-1
J gene: TRBJ2-7
D gene: TRBD1
CDR3 protein: CSVSTGTAYEQYF
CDR3 DNA: TGCAGCGTCAGTACCGGGACAGCCTACGAGCAGTACTTC

clone size: few
V gene: TRBV2
J gene: TRBJ2-2
D gene: -
CDR3 protein: CASSVQGRGTGELFF
CDR3 DNA: TGTGCCAGCAGTGTACAGGGTCGGGGCACCGGGGAGCTGTTTTTT